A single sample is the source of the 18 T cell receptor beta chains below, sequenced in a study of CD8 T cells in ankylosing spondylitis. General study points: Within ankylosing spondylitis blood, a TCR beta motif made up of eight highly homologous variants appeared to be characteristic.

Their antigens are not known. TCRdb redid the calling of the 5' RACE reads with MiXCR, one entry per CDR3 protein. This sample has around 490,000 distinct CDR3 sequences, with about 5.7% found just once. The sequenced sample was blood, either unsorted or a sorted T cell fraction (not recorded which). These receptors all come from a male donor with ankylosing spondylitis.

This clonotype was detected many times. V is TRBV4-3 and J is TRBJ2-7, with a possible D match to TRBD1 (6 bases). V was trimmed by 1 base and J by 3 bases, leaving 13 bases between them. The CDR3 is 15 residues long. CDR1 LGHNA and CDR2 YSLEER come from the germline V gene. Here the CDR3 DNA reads TGCGCCAGCAGCCAAGGGACAGCTGAGGGCTACGAGCAGTACTTC. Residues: CASSQGTAEGYEQYF.

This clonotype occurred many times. The CDR3 nucleotides are TGTGCCAGCAGGATATACAGGGGGCGCAACTATGGCTACACCTTC. The encoded protein is CASRIYRGRNYGYTF. V and J are TRBV7-2 and TRBJ1-2; TRBD1 matches at 9 bases. CDR1 and CDR2 (germline): SGHTA, FQGNSA. V trimming: 6 bases; J trimming: 2 bases; junction bases outside the gene matches: 7. The CDR3 spans 15 residues.

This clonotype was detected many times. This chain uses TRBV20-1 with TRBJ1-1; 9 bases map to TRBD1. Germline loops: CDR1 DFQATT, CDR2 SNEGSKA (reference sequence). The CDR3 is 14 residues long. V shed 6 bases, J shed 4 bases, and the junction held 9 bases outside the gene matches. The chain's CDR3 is CSALTGGEVTEAFF. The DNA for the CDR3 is TGCAGTGCCCTGACAGGGGGTGAGGTCACTGAAGCTTTCTTT.

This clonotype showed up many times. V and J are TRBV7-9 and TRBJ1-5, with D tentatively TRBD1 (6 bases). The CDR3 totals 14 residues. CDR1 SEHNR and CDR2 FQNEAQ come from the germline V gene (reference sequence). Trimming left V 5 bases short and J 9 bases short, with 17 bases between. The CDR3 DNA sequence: TGTGCCAGCAGCCCAAACAGGGACTATCGGCCCCAGCATTTT. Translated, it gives CASSPNRDYRPQHF.

The CDR3 DNA reads TGCAGCGTCGAGGTGGGCGGGAGTAGTGATGAGCAGTTCTTC. Protein: CSVEVGGSSDEQFF. The chain carries TRBV29-1 and TRBJ2-1; TRBD2 agrees at 7 bases. Germline loops: CDR1 SQVTM, CDR2 ANQGSEA. The CDR3 runs 14 residues. V shed 6 bases and J 8 bases; nucleotides not matched to a gene: 13.

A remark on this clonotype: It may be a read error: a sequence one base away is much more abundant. This CDR3 reads CATSALRLAGDNEQFF. The CDR3 DNA sequence: TGTGCCACCAGTGCCCTGAGGCTAGCGGGAGACAATGAGCAGTTCTTC. The V and J genes are TRBV24-1 and TRBJ2-1; TRBD2 aligns across 10 bases. This CDR3 has 16 amino acids. CDR1 and CDR2 from the germline V gene are KGHDR and SFDVKD. The V segment lost 5 bases and the J segment 5 bases; nucleotides outside the gene matches: 8.

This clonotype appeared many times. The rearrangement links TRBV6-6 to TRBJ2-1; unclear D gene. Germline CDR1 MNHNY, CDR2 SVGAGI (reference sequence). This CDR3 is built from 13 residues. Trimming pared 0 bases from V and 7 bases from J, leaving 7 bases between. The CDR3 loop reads CASSYSNGNEQFF. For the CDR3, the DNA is TGTGCCAGCAGTTACTCGAATGGAAATGAGCAGTTCTTC.

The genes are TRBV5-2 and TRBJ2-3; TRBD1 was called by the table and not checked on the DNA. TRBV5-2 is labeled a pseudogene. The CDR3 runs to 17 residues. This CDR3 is CASGLSAGTGVADTQYF. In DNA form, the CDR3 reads TGTGCCAGCGGCTTGTCGGCCGGGACAGGGGTCGCAGATACGCAGTATTTT.

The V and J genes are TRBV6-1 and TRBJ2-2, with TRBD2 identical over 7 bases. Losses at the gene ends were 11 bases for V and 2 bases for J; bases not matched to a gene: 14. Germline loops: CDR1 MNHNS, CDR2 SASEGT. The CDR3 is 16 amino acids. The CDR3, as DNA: TGTGCCGCCTATCCCCGGGGCGGGGGAAACACCGGGGAGCTGTTTTTT. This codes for CAAYPRGGGNTGELFF.

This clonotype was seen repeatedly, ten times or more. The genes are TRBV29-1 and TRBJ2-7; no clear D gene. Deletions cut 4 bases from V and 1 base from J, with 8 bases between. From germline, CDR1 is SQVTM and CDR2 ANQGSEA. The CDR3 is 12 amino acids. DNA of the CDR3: TGCAGCGTTGGCAGCGTTTCCTACGAGCAGTACTTC. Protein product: CSVGSVSYEQYF.

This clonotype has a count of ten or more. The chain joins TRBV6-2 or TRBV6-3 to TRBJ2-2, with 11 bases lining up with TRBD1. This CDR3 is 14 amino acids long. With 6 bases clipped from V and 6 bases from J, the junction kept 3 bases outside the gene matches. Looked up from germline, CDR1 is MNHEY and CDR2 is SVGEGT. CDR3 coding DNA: TGTGCCAGCAGCGGACAGGGGGCGGCCGGGGAGCTGTTTTTT. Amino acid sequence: CASSGQGAAGELFF.

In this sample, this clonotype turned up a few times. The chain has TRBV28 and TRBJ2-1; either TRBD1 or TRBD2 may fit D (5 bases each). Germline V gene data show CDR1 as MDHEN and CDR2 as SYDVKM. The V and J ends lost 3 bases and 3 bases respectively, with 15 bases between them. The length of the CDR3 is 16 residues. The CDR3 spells CASSLSGAGFYNEQFF. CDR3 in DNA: TGTGCCAGCAGTTTGAGCGGAGCAGGGTTCTACAATGAGCAGTTCTTC.

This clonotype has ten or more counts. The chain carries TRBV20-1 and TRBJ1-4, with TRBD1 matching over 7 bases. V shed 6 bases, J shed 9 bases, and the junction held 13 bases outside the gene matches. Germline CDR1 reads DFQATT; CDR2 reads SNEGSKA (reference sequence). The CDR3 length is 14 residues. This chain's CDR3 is CSAPRVRGTKKLFF. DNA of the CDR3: TGCAGTGCCCCGAGGGTCAGGGGGACGAAAAAACTGTTTTTT.

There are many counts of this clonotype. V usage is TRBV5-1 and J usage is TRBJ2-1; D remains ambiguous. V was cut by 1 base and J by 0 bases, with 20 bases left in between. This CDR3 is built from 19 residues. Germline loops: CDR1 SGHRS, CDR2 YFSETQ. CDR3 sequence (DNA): TGCGCCAGCAGCTTGTCGGGTAGTTCGGAATATTACTCCTACAATGAGCAGTTCTTC. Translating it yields CASSLSGSSEYYSYNEQFF.

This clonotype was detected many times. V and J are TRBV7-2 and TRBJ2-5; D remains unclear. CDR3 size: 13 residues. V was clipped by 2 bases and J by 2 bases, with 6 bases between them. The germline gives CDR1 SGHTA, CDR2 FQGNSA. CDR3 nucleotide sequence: TGTGCCAGCAGCTTAAACTGGCAAGAGACCCAGTACTTC. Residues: CASSLNWQETQYF.

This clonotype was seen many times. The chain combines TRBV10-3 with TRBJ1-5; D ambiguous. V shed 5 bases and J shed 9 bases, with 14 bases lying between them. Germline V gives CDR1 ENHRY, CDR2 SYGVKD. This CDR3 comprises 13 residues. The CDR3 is CAISRESLRPQHF. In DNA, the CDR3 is TGTGCCATCAGTAGGGAGTCCCTAAGGCCCCAGCATTTT.

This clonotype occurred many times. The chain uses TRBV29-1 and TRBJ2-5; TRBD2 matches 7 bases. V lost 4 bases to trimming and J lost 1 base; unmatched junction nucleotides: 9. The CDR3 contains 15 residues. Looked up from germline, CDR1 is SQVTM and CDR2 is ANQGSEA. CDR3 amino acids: CSVALGRGFQETQYF. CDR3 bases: TGCAGCGTTGCCCTGGGGAGGGGTTTCCAAGAGACCCAGTACTTC.

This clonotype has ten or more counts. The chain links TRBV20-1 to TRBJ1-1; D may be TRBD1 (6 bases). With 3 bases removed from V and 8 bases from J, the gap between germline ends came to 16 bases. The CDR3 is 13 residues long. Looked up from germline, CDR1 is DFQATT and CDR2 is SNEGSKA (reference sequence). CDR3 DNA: TGCAGTGCTAGGGTTCCAGGGGCCCGAGAAGCTTTCTTT. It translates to CSARVPGAREAFF.